One and the same sample provided the 9 T cell receptor beta chains below, sequenced in a study of T cells in localized non-small cell lung cancer. This table comes from immunoSEQ multiplex PCR, and its TCRdb copy is limited to in-frame clones, with some not included. Here the sample spans around 64,000 clones, more than 80% being singletons. The sequencing here drew on PBMCs, taken before any cancer treatment. The receptors come from a man aged 40-75 years with stage II lung adenocarcinoma.

The chain recombines TRBV9 with TRBJ1-1; D remains unclear. The V end lost 2 bases, the J end lost 1 base, and 9 bases lay between the germline ends. CDR1 is SGDLS, CDR2 YYNGEE, per germline. The CDR3 sequence is 14 residues long. In DNA form, the CDR3 reads TGTGCCAGCAGCGTCGGAGGGCAGAACACTGAAGCTTTCTTT. Encoded protein: CASSVGGQNTEAFF. Based on the CDR3 plus reference TRBV9 and TRBJ1-1, the full variable domain is DSGVTQTPKHLITATGQRVTLRCSPRSGDLSVYWYQQSLDQGLQFLIQYYNGEERAKGNILERFSAQQFPDLHSELNLSSLELGDSALYFCASSVGGQNTEAFFGQGTRLTVV.

This chain links TRBV15 with TRBJ2-7; 9 positions match TRBD1. Per the germline V gene, CDR1 is LNHNV and CDR2 is YYDKDF (reference sequence). CDR3 length equals 15 residues. The J segment lost 5 bases and the V segment lost 2 bases, leaving 7 bases of the junction unmatched. This CDR3 reads CATSRFRDRAHEQYF. DNA for the CDR3: TGTGCCACCAGCAGATTCCGGGACAGGGCTCACGAGCAGTACTTC.

This chain connects TRBV29-1 to TRBJ2-5, with 10 bases matching TRBD1. V gave up 6 bases and J gave up 5 bases; unmatched junction bases: 9. Per the germline V gene, CDR1 is SQVTM and CDR2 is ANQGSEA. This CDR3 contains 14 residues. DNA of the CDR3: TGCAGCGTCGGACCGGGGACAGGGGAGGAGACCCAGTACTTC. This gives the protein CSVGPGTGEETQYF.

The V and J genes are TRBV19 and TRBJ2-1, with 8 bases fitting TRBD2. The CDR3 contains 15 residues. The junction had 12 bases not matched to a gene; V was cut back by 9 bases and J by 5 bases. CDR1 is LNHDA, CDR2 SQIVND, per germline (reference sequence). The CDR3 region is CASTKSGSFNNEQFF. DNA for the CDR3: TGTGCCAGCACTAAAAGCGGGAGTTTCAACAATGAGCAGTTCTTC.

The chain joins TRBV5-4 to TRBJ2-3; D is unresolved. V shed 4 bases and J shed 1 base, with 10 bases lying between them. Germline CDR1 reads SGHNT; CDR2 reads YYREEE (reference sequence). The CDR3 covers 14 residues. The CDR3 sequence: CASSATQGTDTQYF. CDR3 DNA: TGTGCCAGCAGCGCCACCCAGGGCACAGATACGCAGTATTTT.

This sequence joins TRBV7-9 and TRBJ2-7; D possibly corresponds to TRBD1 (5 bases). This CDR3 has 12 residues. Between the trimmed V and J ends, which lost 5 bases and 4 bases, there was a span of 9 bases. Looked up from germline, CDR1 is SEHNR and CDR2 is FQNEAQ (reference sequence). The CDR3 spells CASSMTAYEQYF. For the CDR3, the DNA is TGTGCCAGCAGCATGACAGCGTACGAGCAGTACTTC.

The V and J genes are TRBV7-8 and TRBJ1-2; TRBD1 is a possible D gene (6 bases). The germline gives CDR1 SGHVS, CDR2 FQNEAQ. The V and J ends lost 5 bases and 6 bases respectively, with 19 bases between them. The CDR3 runs 15 residues. The CDR3 spells CASSLRDILMDGYTF. The DNA for the CDR3 is TGTGCCAGCAGCCTCCGGGACATCCTTATGGATGGCTACACCTTC.

The rearrangement uses TRBV19 and TRBJ2-2; TRBD2 aligns across 13 bases. The CDR3 runs to 20 residues. Germline CDR1 LNHDA, CDR2 SQIVND (reference sequence). V lost 5 bases to trimming and J lost 1 base; unmatched junction nucleotides: 13. The CDR3 nucleotides read TGTGCCAGTAGTCCTGCCGTGGGACTAGCGGGGAATCTGAACACCGGGGAGCTGTTTTTT. Translated: CASSPAVGLAGNLNTGELFF.

The V call is TRBV4-2, the J call TRBJ1-5, with D hard to call. Trimming took 4 bases from V and 1 from J, leaving 14 bases between them. This CDR3 spans 16 amino acids. Germline V gene sequence: CDR1 LGHNA, CDR2 YNFKEQ. The CDR3 coding sequence is TGTGCCAGCAGCCGGCACGCGGCGGGGAGCAATCAGCCCCAGCATTTT. Translating gives CASSRHAAGSNQPQHF.